These 26 T cell receptor beta chains share one sample of origin, sequenced in a study of early T cells in non-severe SARS-CoV-2 infection. TCRdb ran MiXCR on the 5' RACE reads and lists one entry per CDR3 protein. The sample yields approximately 70,000 distinct CDR3 sequences, 12% to 15% seen once. Material for sequencing was whole blood. These receptors were obtained from an adult who was a healthcare worker with PCR-confirmed SARS-CoV-2 infection or an uninfected control (not recorded which).

The chain employs TRBV28 and TRBJ2-7; TRBD1 aligns across 8 bases. In germline, CDR1 is MDHEN, CDR2 SYDVKM. V shed 7 bases, J shed 1 base, and the junction held 6 bases outside the gene matches. The CDR3 contains 14 residues. For the CDR3, the DNA is TGTGCCAGCAACTCACAGGGGGAGTCCTACGAGCAGTACTTC. Its translation: CASNSQGESYEQYF.

This clonotype has a count of ten or more. The rearrangement uses TRBV20-1 and TRBJ1-6; TRBD1 is a possible D gene (6 bases). Germline V gene data show CDR1 as DFQATT and CDR2 as SNEGSKA (reference sequence). Trimming removed 6 bases at V and 9 bases at J, with 21 bases between. This CDR3 spans 15 amino acids. CDR3 residues: CSARPEDREGSPLHF. CDR3 DNA: TGCAGTGCGCGCCCCGAGGACAGAGAGGGTTCACCCCTCCACTTT.

The rearrangement links TRBV20-1 to TRBJ2-7; D is ambiguous. The CDR3 extends over 14 amino acids. V lost 6 bases and J lost 3, with 18 bases in between. CDR1 and CDR2 (germline): DFQATT, SNEGSKA (reference sequence). CDR3 in amino acids: CSAPAGRLDYEQYF. CDR3 DNA: TGCAGTGCGCCTGCTGGGCGGCTCGACTACGAGCAGTACTTC.

The J gene is TRBJ1-5, the V gene TRBV12-3 or TRBV12-4; D is undetermined. V gave up 3 bases and J gave up 3 bases, with 6 bases separating them. The CDR3 has 13 amino acids. The CDR3 is CASSFRLNQPQHF. The CDR3 nucleotides read TGTGCCAGCAGTTTCAGACTCAATCAGCCCCAGCATTTT.

This clonotype was detected only a few times. The CDR3 DNA sequence: TGTGCCAGCAGTTTACCATGGGGGGTTAGCTCTGGAAACACCATATATTTT. Translated: CASSLPWGVSSGNTIYF. The chain has TRBV28 and TRBJ1-3; D is possibly TRBD1 (5 bases). CDR1 is MDHEN and CDR2 is SYDVKM in the germline V gene. This CDR3 is 17 amino acids long. Trimming cost V 2 bases and J 0 bases, with 14 bases left between them.

The chain combines TRBV9 with TRBJ1-1; D might be TRBD1 (6 bases). V was pared by 0 bases and J by 10 bases, with 10 bases between. This CDR3 is built from 12 residues. CDR1 SGDLS and CDR2 YYNGEE come from the germline V gene. The CDR3 loop is CASSVEGGLAFF. Here the CDR3 DNA reads TGTGCCAGCAGCGTAGAGGGGGGCCTAGCTTTCTTT. Full variable domain (outside the CDR3, taken from reference TRBV9 and TRBJ1-1): DSGVTQTPKHLITATGQRVTLRCSPRSGDLSVYWYQQSLDQGLQFLIQYYNGEERAKGNILERFSAQQFPDLHSELNLSSLELGDSALYFCASSVEGGLAFFGQGTRLTVV.

The rearrangement joins TRBV6-2 or TRBV6-3 to TRBJ2-1, with 10 bases identical to TRBD2. The CDR3 runs 15 residues. V shed 8 bases and J 5 bases; nucleotides not matched to a gene: 9. Germline V gene sequence: CDR1 MNHEY, CDR2 SVGEGT. The CDR3 is CASGFSGGTHNEQFF. As DNA, the CDR3 is TGTGCCAGCGGATTTAGCGGGGGGACCCACAATGAGCAGTTCTTC.

This clonotype has a handful of counts. The rearrangement joins TRBV29-1 to TRBJ2-2, with TRBD2 as a possible D gene (5 bases). Trimming removed 7 bases at V and 2 bases at J, with 14 bases between. The CDR3 length is 14 residues. CDR1 and CDR2 from the germline V gene are SQVTM and ANQGSEA. Here the CDR3 DNA reads TGCAGCGCTGGAATGAGGGTAAACACCGGGGAGCTGTTTTTT. Amino acids: CSAGMRVNTGELFF.

Here the CDR3 DNA reads TGTGCCAGCAGCCGGACTGGGGGGCTCAATGAGCAGTTCTTC. Protein sequence: CASSRTGGLNEQFF. The V and J genes are TRBV7-7 and TRBJ2-1; either TRBD1 or TRBD2 may supply D (6 bases each). This CDR3 is built from 14 residues. Trimming took 5 bases from V and 6 from J, leaving 14 bases between them. Germline values: CDR1 SSHAT, CDR2 FNYEAQ (reference sequence).

The rearrangement uses TRBV7-9 and TRBJ1-2; D might be TRBD1 (5 bases). Per the germline V gene, CDR1 is SEHNR and CDR2 is FQNEAQ (reference sequence). The CDR3 runs 13 residues. V was trimmed by 4 bases and J by 8 bases, leaving 14 bases between them. The CDR3 DNA sequence: TGTGCCAGCAGCTCGCAGGGAGCTATCGGCTACACCTTC. The encoded protein is CASSSQGAIGYTF.

This clonotype was detected a few times. This chain joins TRBV20-1 and TRBJ2-1; 10 bases are shared with TRBD2. J was trimmed by 8 bases and V by 5 bases; bases with no gene match: 9. There are 14 residues in the CDR3. The germline CDR1 and CDR2 sequences are DFQATT and SNEGSKA (reference sequence). CDR3 residues: CSAPERGGQDEQFF. The CDR3, as DNA: TGCAGTGCTCCCGAGCGGGGGGGCCAGGATGAGCAGTTCTTC.

CDR3 sequence reads: CASSLTPLGAVMTEAFF. The CDR3 coding sequence is TGTGCCAGCAGCTTAACCCCCCTGGGGGCTGTGATGACTGAAGCTTTCTTT. The rearrangement uses TRBV7-2 and TRBJ1-1, with a tentative D call TRBD1 (6 bases). Germline V CDR1 and CDR2: SGHTA, FQGNSA. The CDR3 sequence is 17 residues long. V was cut by 2 bases and J by 5 bases, with 21 bases left in between.

The chain links TRBV6-2 or TRBV6-3 to TRBJ1-2; D may be TRBD1 (6 bases). Germline loops: CDR1 MNHEY, CDR2 SVGEGT. Trimming took 5 bases from V and 10 from J, leaving 14 bases between them. The CDR3 runs 12 residues. In DNA, the CDR3 is TGTGCCAGCAGTCGCAACAGGGTCGACTACACCTTC. Translated, it gives CASSRNRVDYTF.

V is TRBV20-1 and J is TRBJ2-5; D not resolved. CDR3 length equals 14 residues. CDR1 DFQATT and CDR2 SNEGSKA come from the germline V gene (reference sequence). Trimming left V 1 base short and J 2 bases short, with 11 bases between. The CDR3, as DNA: TGCAGTGCTAGAGCGTATAACCTTCAAGAGACCCAGTACTTC. This sequence encodes CSARAYNLQETQYF.

This clonotype was counted between two and nine times. The chain links TRBV29-1 to TRBJ2-2; weak D call: TRBD1 (6 bases). Trimming pared 6 bases from V and 2 bases from J, leaving 10 bases between. CDR3 length: 13 amino acids. CDR1 SQVTM and CDR2 ANQGSEA come from the germline V gene. Here the CDR3 DNA reads TGCAGCGTCGGACAGATAAACACCGGGGAGCTGTTTTTT. As protein: CSVGQINTGELFF.

This clonotype has a handful of counts. The chain has TRBV29-1 and TRBJ2-3; 8 nucleotides align to TRBD2. Trimming took 5 bases from V and 2 from J; bases not matched to a gene: 6. The germline gives CDR1 SQVTM, CDR2 ANQGSEA. This CDR3 is built from 14 residues. The CDR3 region has the DNA TGCAGCGTTAGAGCGGGGGCCTCCACAGATACGCAGTATTTT. Its protein product is CSVRAGASTDTQYF.

This clonotype has only a few counts. This chain links TRBV6-5 with TRBJ2-1, with 9 bases aligning to TRBD2. CDR1 and CDR2 (germline): MNHEY, SVGAGI. This CDR3 contains 14 residues. J lost 9 bases, V lost 4 bases, and 7 bases had no gene match. CDR3 loop: CASSWSAGGREQFF. For the CDR3, the DNA is TGTGCCAGCAGTTGGAGCGCGGGGGGGCGTGAGCAGTTCTTC.

This clonotype appeared a few times. The genes are TRBV5-6 and TRBJ1-2; D perhaps matches TRBD1 (5 bases). The CDR3 consists of 13 residues. V lost 3 bases, J lost 3 bases, and 9 bases lay in between. From germline, CDR1 is SGHDT and CDR2 YYEEEE. CDR3 sequence reads: CASSYMGDYGYTF. The CDR3 region has the DNA TGTGCCAGCAGCTACATGGGGGACTATGGCTACACCTTC.

This clonotype has a handful of counts. The J gene is TRBJ2-7, the V gene TRBV7-9; a weak D match, TRBD1 (5 bases). The CDR3 extends over 13 amino acids. Trimming stripped 8 bases from V and 2 bases from J, with 13 bases between. Germline V gene lookup returns CDR1 SEHNR and CDR2 FQNEAQ (reference sequence). As DNA, the CDR3 is TGTGCCAGCCGAGGCAGGGAAGCCTACGAGCAGTACTTC. The encoded protein is CASRGREAYEQYF.

This clonotype was detected only a few times. The genes are TRBV9 and TRBJ2-7; 7 bases align to TRBD1. V dropped 2 bases and J dropped 0; count of bases not matched to a gene: 2. Germline V CDR1 and CDR2: SGDLS, YYNGEE. The CDR3 is 14 amino acids. This CDR3 is CASSVGTASYEQYF. The CDR3 coding sequence is TGTGCCAGCAGCGTTGGGACAGCCTCCTACGAGCAGTACTTC.

The V call is TRBV20-1, the J call TRBJ1-1; unclear D gene. The germline V and J ends were trimmed by 7 bases and 4 bases, with 16 bases remaining between them. This CDR3 region has 13 residues. The germline CDR1 and CDR2 sequences are DFQATT and SNEGSKA (reference sequence). The CDR3 protein is CSVPSGPGTEAFF. The CDR3 DNA follows: TGCAGTGTTCCATCCGGGCCCGGCACTGAAGCTTTCTTT.

This clonotype was found many times. The V and J genes are TRBV4-2 and TRBJ2-2, with TRBD2 matching 7 bases. This CDR3 is built from 16 residues. Germline loops: CDR1 LGHNA, CDR2 YNFKEQ. V shed 0 bases, J shed 3 bases, and the junction held 4 bases outside the gene matches. The CDR3 sequence: CASSQDVLADTGELFF. In nucleotides, the CDR3 is TGTGCCAGCAGCCAAGATGTGCTAGCGGACACCGGGGAGCTGTTTTTT.

The J gene is TRBJ2-7, the V gene TRBV5-1, with D possibly called TRBD1 or TRBD2 (5 bases each). V lost 2 bases, J lost 6 bases, and 15 bases lay in between. The length of the CDR3 is 14 residues. CDR1 and CDR2 from the germline V gene are SGHRS and YFSETQ. The DNA for the CDR3 is TGCGCCAGCAGCTTACCGGGACCTCCTTCCGAGCAGTACTTC. Translation: CASSLPGPPSEQYF.

The table lists this clonotype with a few counts. This rearrangement joins TRBV15 to TRBJ2-3, with D possibly being TRBD1 or TRBD2 (5 bases each). Deletions cut 0 bases from V and 6 bases from J, with 13 bases between. CDR1 LNHNV and CDR2 YYDKDF come from the germline V gene (reference sequence). CDR3 length: 15 amino acids. The CDR3, as DNA: TGTGCCACCAGCAGAGAGGGGGTGTTTAAGGATACGCAGTATTTT. This sequence encodes CATSREGVFKDTQYF.

This clonotype showed up many times. DNA of the CDR3: TGTGCCAGCAGTGACCTTTTCTCCGGGACACCCAATGAGCAGTTCTTC. Amino acids: CASSDLFSGTPNEQFF. The chain employs TRBV6-4 and TRBJ2-1, with D possibly being TRBD1 (6 bases). V was cut by 2 bases and J by 6 bases, with 17 bases left in between. Germline lookup yields CDR1 MRHNA and CDR2 SNTAGT. This CDR3 has 16 residues.

This clonotype came up a few times. The rearrangement links TRBV29-1 to TRBJ2-3, with 7 positions matching TRBD2. V was pared by 3 bases and J by 2 bases, with 5 bases of the junction left unmatched. The CDR3 is 14 residues long. CDR1 and CDR2 from the germline V gene are SQVTM and ANQGSEA. As DNA, the CDR3 is TGCAGCGTTGATCTCGCGGGGGTCACAGATACGCAGTATTTT. This sequence encodes CSVDLAGVTDTQYF.